These 18 T cell receptor beta chains came from one sample sequenced in a study of cytomegalovirus exposure and HLA in healthy donors. 13 Jbeta primers and 60 Vbeta primers were used for the PCR. Some clones are missing from TCRdb's copy, which holds only in-frame ones; the method was immunoSEQ multiplex PCR. The sample holds about 140,000 clones, over 60% seen once. Sequencing was performed on PBMCs. These receptors originate from a man aged 40-50 years in good health and CMV-seropositive.

The count of this clone is one. For the CDR3, the DNA is TGTGCCAGCAGGGCCCGTGAAGCTAACTATGGCTACACCTTC. Translation: CASRAREANYGYTF. V is TRBV6-1 and J is TRBJ1-2; D gene unclear. The CDR3 sequence is 14 residues long. Per the germline V gene, CDR1 is MNHNS and CDR2 is SASEGT. V was cut by 6 bases and J by 0 bases, with 11 bases left in between.

The chain combines TRBV27 with TRBJ2-3; D unresolved. V lost 6 bases to trimming and J lost 4 bases, with 8 bases between them. This CDR3 spans 12 amino acids. The germline CDR1 and CDR2 sequences are MNHEY and SMNVEV (reference sequence). DNA of the CDR3: TGTGCCAGCAGCCCAACTGCAGATACGCAGTATTTT. Protein product: CASSPTADTQYF.

This clone was seen a few times. The chain links TRBV5-6 to TRBJ1-6; 9 bases map to TRBD1. V lost 0 bases, J lost 9 bases, and 4 bases stayed unmatched. Germline assignment: CDR1 SGHDT and CDR2 YYEEEE. CDR3 length: 15 residues. The CDR3 here is CASSLGDRAFSPLHF. The CDR3 DNA follows: TGTGCCAGCAGCTTGGGGGACAGGGCTTTTTCACCCCTCCACTTT.

This clone has only a few counts. The CDR3 nucleotides read TGTGCCAGCAGTCCTCCTCAGGGGAGTATAGGGCGCGGTACGCAGTATTTT. This gives the protein CASSPPQGSIGRGTQYF. J is TRBJ2-3 and V is TRBV28; possibly TRBD1 for D (6 bases). Trimming removed 5 bases at V and 8 bases at J, with 26 bases between. CDR3 length equals 17 residues. Germline V gene sequence: CDR1 MDHEN, CDR2 SYDVKM.

The chain recombines TRBV5-4 with TRBJ2-3, with D possibly being TRBD2 (6 bases). Germline assignment: CDR1 SGHNT and CDR2 YYREEE (reference sequence). CDR3 size: 17 residues. V lost 4 bases and J lost 4, with 22 bases in between. The CDR3 nucleotides read TGTGCCAGCAGCCCCCTTGGGGGGAGTGGGGATTCAGATACGCAGTATTTT. Translated: CASSPLGGSGDSDTQYF.

DNA of the CDR3: TGTGCCAGCAGTTTCTTCACACCAGGGCCCACCATTAGCAATCAGCCCCAGCATTTT. Translating gives CASSFFTPGPTISNQPQHF. The chain employs TRBV27 and TRBJ1-5; TRBD1 is a possible D gene (5 bases). V dropped 3 bases and J dropped 0 bases, with 21 bases sitting between them. The CDR3 spans 19 residues. Per germline, CDR1 MNHEY and CDR2 SMNVEV (reference sequence).

The CDR3 sequence: CASSEGWWTEAFF. Written as DNA, the CDR3 is TGTGCCAGCAGTGAGGGCTGGTGGACTGAAGCTTTCTTT. The V and J genes are TRBV25-1 and TRBJ1-1; no definite D call. V was clipped by 3 bases and J by 5 bases, with 10 bases between them. Looked up from germline, CDR1 is MGHDK and CDR2 is SYGVNS. This CDR3 has 13 residues.

This chain's CDR3 is CASSKQGLEKLPKTSGRSTDTQYF. In DNA form, the CDR3 reads TGTGCCAGCAGCAAACAAGGGCTAGAGAAACTACCTAAGACTAGCGGGAGAAGCACAGATACGCAGTATTTT. The genes are TRBV21-1 and TRBJ2-3; the table assigns TRBD2, which was not confirmed against the DNA. TRBV21-1 is a documented pseudogene. The CDR3 is made up of 24 amino acids.

The genes are TRBV7-9 and TRBJ1-1; a possible D gene is TRBD1 (6 bases). There are 15 residues in the CDR3. V shed 6 bases and J shed 5 bases, with 19 bases lying between them. Germline V gives CDR1 SEHNR, CDR2 FQNEAQ (reference sequence). This CDR3 reads CASRTEGHGGTEAFF. CDR3 in DNA: TGTGCCAGCAGGACAGAGGGACACGGGGGGACTGAAGCTTTCTTT.

The CDR3: CATSKRETAGELFF. DNA of the CDR3: TGTGCCACCAGCAAGCGGGAGACGGCCGGGGAGCTGTTTTTT. The J gene is TRBJ2-2, the V gene TRBV15; 8 positions agree with TRBD2. CDR1 and CDR2 (germline): LNHNV, YYDKDF (reference sequence). This CDR3 is built from 14 residues. Trimming removed 4 bases from V and 6 bases from J; junction bases left unmatched: 4.

The CDR3 spells CASSTDYGYTF. In DNA, the CDR3 is TGTGCCAGCAGTACAGACTATGGCTACACCTTC. The chain uses TRBV5-6 and TRBJ1-2, with D hard to call. The germline V gene has CDR1 SGHDT and CDR2 YYEEEE. Deletions cut 5 bases from V and 3 bases from J, with 5 bases between. This CDR3 is built from 11 residues.

The chain carries TRBV6-6 and TRBJ1-2, with 8 nucleotides matching TRBD1. The CDR3 length is 14 residues. V gave up 4 bases and J gave up 7 bases; unmatched junction bases: 8. Germline assignment: CDR1 MNHNY and CDR2 SVGAGI (reference sequence). The DNA for the CDR3 is TGTGCCAGCAGTTCGGACAGGGTATCGGGTGGCTACACCTTC. It specifies CASSSDRVSGGYTF.

The V call is TRBV25-1, the J call TRBJ1-5, with a possible D match to TRBD1 (6 bases). Looked up from germline, CDR1 is MGHDK and CDR2 is SYGVNS. V shed 3 bases and J shed 5 bases, with 8 bases lying between them. The CDR3 runs to 13 residues. CDR3 region: CASSDSGDQPQHF. The CDR3 DNA sequence: TGTGCCAGCAGTGATTCAGGGGATCAGCCCCAGCATTTT.

This chain links TRBV19 with TRBJ1-1; D possibly corresponds to TRBD1 (5 bases). The CDR3 is 14 amino acids. The V and J ends lost 3 bases and 3 bases respectively, with 11 bases between them. Germline V CDR1 and CDR2: LNHDA, SQIVND (reference sequence). CDR3 sequence reads: CASSIGAGYTEAFF. The CDR3 bases are TGTGCCAGTAGTATTGGGGCAGGGTACACTGAAGCTTTCTTT.

This clone was observed a handful of times. The rearrangement uses TRBV27 and TRBJ2-2, with TRBD2 matching 10 bases. The J segment lost 4 bases and the V segment lost 6 bases, leaving 5 bases of the junction unmatched. Germline V CDR1 and CDR2: MNHEY, SMNVEV (reference sequence). This CDR3 contains 15 residues. The CDR3 is CASRLAGSSTGELFF. The CDR3 coding sequence is TGTGCCAGCAGACTAGCGGGGTCGAGCACCGGGGAGCTGTTTTTT.

On this clone itself: This CDR3 is also generated by other DNA sequences in the sample. The V gene is TRBV5-1, the J gene TRBJ2-7; D possibly corresponds to TRBD1 (5 bases). This CDR3 is built from 14 residues. Germline-derived CDR1 and CDR2 are SGHRS and YFSETQ. The germline V and J ends were trimmed by 0 bases and 1 base, with 8 bases remaining between them. CDR3 in amino acids: CASSLAQGSYEQYF. The CDR3 DNA is TGCGCCAGCAGCTTGGCGCAGGGATCCTACGAGCAGTACTTC.

This clone was recorded only once. For the CDR3, the DNA is TGTGCCAGCAGTTTAAGTATTATGGGGGCCTCTGGGGAGCTGTTTTTT. It translates to CASSLSIMGASGELFF. The chain is built from TRBV28 and TRBJ2-2; D is perhaps TRBD1 (6 bases). Trimming removed 2 bases from V and 8 bases from J, with 18 bases in between. From germline, CDR1 is MDHEN and CDR2 SYDVKM. The CDR3 sequence is 16 residues long.

Only one count was recorded for this clone. The chain joins TRBV10-2 to TRBJ1-1; 9 nucleotides align to TRBD1. CDR1 is WSHSY and CDR2 is SAAADI in the germline V gene. The CDR3 contains 15 residues. V shed 6 bases and J 1 base; nucleotides not matched to a gene: 6. The CDR3 reads CASRETGGGNTEAFF. CDR3 DNA sequence: TGCGCCAGCAGGGAAACAGGGGGCGGGAACACTGAAGCTTTCTTT.